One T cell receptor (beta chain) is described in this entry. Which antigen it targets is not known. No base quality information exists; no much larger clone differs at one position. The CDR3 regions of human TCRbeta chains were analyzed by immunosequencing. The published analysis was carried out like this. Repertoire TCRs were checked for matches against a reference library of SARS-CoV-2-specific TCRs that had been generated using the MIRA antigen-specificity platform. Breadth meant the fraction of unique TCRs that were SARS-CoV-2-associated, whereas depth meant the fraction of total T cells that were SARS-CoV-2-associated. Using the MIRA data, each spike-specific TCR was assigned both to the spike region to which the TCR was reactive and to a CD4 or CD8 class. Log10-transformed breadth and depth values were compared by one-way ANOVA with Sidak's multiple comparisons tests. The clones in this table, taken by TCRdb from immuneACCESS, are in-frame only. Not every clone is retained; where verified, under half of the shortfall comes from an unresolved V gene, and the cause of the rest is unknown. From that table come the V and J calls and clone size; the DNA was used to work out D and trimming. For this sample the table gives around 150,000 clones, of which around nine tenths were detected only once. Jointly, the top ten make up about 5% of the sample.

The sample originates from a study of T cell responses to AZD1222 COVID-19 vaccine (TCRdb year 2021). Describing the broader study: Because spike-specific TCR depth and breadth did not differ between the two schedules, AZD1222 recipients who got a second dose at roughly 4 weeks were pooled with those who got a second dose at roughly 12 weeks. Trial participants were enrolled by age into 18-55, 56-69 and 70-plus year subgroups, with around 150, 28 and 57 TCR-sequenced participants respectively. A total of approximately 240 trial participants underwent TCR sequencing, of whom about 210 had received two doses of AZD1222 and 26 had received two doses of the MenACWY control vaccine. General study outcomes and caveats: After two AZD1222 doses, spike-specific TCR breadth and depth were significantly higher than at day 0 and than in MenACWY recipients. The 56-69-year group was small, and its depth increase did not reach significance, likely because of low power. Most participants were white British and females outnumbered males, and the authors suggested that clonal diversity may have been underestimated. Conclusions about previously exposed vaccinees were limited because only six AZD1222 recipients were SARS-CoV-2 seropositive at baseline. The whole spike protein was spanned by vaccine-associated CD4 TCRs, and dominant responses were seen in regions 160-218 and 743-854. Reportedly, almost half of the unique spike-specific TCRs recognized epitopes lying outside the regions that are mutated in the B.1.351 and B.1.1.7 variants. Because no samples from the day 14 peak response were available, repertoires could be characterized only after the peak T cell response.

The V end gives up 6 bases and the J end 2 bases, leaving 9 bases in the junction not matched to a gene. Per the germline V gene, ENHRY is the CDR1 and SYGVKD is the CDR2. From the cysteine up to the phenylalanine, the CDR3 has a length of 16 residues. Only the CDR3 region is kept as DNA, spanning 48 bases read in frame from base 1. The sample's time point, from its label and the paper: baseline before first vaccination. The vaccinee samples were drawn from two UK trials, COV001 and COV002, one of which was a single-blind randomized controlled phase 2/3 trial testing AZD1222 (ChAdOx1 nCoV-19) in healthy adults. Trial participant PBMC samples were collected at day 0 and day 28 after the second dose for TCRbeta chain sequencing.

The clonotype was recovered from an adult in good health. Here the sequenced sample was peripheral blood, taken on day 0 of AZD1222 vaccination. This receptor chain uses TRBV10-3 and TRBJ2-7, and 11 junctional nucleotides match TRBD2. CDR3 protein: CAIRGSGTSGTYEQYF. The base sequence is TGTGCCATCAGGGGGTCCGGGACTAGCGGAACCTACGAGCAGTACTTC.